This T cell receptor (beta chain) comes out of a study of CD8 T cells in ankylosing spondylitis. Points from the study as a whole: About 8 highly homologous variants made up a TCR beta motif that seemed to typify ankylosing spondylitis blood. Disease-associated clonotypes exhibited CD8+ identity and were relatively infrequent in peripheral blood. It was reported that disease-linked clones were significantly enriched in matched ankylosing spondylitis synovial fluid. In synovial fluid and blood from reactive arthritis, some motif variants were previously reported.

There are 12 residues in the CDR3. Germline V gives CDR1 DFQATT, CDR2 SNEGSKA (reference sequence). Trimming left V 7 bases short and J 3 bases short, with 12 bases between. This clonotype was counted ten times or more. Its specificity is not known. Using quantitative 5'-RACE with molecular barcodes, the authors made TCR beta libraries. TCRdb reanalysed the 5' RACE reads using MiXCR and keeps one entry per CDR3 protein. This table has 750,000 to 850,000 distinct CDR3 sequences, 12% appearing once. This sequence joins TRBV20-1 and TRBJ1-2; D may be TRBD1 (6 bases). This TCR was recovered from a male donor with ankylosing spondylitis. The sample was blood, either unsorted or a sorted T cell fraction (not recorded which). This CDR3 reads CSVQGRDYGYTF. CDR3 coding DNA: TGCAGTGTTCAGGGGAGGGACTATGGCTACACCTTC.